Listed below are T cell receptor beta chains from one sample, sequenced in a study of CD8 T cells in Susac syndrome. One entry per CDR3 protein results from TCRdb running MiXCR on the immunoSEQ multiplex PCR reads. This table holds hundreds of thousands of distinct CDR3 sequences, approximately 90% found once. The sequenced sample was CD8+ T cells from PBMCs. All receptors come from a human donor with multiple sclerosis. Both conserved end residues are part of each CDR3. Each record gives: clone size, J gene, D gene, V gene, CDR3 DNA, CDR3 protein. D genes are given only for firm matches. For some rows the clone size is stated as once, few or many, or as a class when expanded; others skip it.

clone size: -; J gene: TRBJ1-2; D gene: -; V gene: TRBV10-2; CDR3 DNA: TGCGCCAGCAGTGTTTTGGTAGGCAGCCCGGTCGATGGCTACACCTTC; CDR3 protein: CASSVLVGSPVDGYTF
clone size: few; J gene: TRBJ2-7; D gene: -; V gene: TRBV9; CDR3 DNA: TGTGCCAGCAGCGTAGGTAAGGGAAACGAGCAGTACTTC; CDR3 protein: CASSVGKGNEQYF
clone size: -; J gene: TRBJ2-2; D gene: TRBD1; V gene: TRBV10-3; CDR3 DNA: TGTGCCATCAGTGAGCCGAGACCGGGACAGACCACCGGGGAGCTGTTTTTT; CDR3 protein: CAISEPRPGQTTGELFF
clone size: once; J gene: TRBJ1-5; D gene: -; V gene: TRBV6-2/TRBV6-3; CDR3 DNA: TGTGCCAGCAGTTACTCGAGGTGGACAAATCAGCCCCAGCATTTT; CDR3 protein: CASSYSRWTNQPQHF
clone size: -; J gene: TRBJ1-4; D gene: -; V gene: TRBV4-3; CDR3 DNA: TGCGCCAGCAGCCAAGATCTGAGTGGAGTTAATGAAAAACTGTTTTTT; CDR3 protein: CASSQDLSGVNEKLFF
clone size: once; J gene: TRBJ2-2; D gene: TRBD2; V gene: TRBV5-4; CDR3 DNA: TGTGCCAGCAGCAAAATAACTAGCGGGAAGTCCGGGGAGCTGTTTTTT; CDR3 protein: CASSKITSGKSGELFF
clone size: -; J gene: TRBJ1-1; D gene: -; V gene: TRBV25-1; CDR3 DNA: TGTGCCAGCAGTGAATCCCCAGGGATGAACACTGAAGCTTTCTTT; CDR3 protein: CASSESPGMNTEAFF
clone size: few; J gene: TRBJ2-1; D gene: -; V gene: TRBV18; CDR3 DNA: TGTGCCAGCTCACCTGTGGGGAATGAGCAGTTCTTC; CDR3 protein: CASSPVGNEQFF
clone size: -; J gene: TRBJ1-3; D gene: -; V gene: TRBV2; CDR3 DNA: TGTGCCAGCAGACGAGGGGGAAACACCATATATTTT; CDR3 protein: CASRRGGNTIYF
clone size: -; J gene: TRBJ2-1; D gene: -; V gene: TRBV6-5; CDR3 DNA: TGTGCCAGCAGTTACTCCCAAAATGAGCAGTTCTTC; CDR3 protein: CASSYSQNEQFF
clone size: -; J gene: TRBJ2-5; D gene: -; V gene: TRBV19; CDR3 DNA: TGTGCCAGTAGTGCCTTCGAAGAGACCCAGTACTTC; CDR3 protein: CASSAFEETQYF
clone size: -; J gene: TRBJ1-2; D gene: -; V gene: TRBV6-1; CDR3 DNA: TGTGCCAGCAGCAGTGACAGCATTACCCCTAACTATGGCTACACCTTC; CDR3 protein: CASSSDSITPNYGYTF
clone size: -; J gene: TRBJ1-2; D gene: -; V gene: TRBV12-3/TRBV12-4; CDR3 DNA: TGTGCCAGCAGTTCCTCGTACTATGGCTACACCTTC; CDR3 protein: CASSSSYYGYTF
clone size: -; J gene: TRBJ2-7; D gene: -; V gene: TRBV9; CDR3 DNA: TGTGCCAGCAGCCCCGTTGTGGGGGCCTACGAGCAGTACTTC; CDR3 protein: CASSPVVGAYEQYF
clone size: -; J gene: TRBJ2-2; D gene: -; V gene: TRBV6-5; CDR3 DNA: TGTGCCAGCAGTTATAGGGTGTTGGGGTGGGAGCTGTTTTTT; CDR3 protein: CASSYRVLGWELFF
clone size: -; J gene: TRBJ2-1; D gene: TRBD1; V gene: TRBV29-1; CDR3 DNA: TGCAGCGTGACCGGGACAGGGGGTCATCACAATGAGCAGTTCTTC; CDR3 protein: CSVTGTGGHHNEQFF
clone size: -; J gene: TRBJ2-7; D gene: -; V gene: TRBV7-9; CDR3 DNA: TGTGCCAGCAGCCACGGCGGCGGCGGCTACGAGCAGTACTTC; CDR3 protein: CASSHGGGGYEQYF
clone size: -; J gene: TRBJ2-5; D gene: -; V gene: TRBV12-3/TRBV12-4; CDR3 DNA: TGTGCCAGCAGCTCATCCGGGTCCCCTGAAGAGACCCAGTACTTC; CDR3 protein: CASSSSGSPEETQYF
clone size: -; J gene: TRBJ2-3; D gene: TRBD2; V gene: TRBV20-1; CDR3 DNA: TGCAGTGCCTCGGGAGGGCCGGGAGATACGCAGTATTTT; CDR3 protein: CSASGGPGDTQYF
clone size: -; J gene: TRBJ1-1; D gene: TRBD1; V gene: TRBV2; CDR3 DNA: TGTGCCAGCAGTGAAGCGATGACAGGGGCTGAAGCTTTCTTT; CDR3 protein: CASSEAMTGAEAFF
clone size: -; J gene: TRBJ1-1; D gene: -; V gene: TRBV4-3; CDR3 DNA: TGCGCCAGCAGCCAAGACCCTGGGGGAAACACTGAAGCTTTCTTT; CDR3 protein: CASSQDPGGNTEAFF
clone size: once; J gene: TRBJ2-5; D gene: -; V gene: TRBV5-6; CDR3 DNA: TGTGCCAGCAGCTTGAGTAGCGGAGAGTACTTC; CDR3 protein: CASSLSSGEYF
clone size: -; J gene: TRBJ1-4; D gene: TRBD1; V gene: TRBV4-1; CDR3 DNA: TGCGCCAGCAGCGAAACGCAGGGGGTAGGCGAAAAACTGTTTTTT; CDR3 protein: CASSETQGVGEKLFF
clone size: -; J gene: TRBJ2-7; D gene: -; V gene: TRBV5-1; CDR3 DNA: TGCGCCAGCAGCTTGCGCACAGGATACGCTTATACTTCCTACGAGCAGTACTTC; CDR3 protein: CASSLRTGYAYTSYEQYF
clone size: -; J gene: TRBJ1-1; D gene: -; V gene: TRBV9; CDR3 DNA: TGTGCCAGCAGTGACAGTGTGAACACTGAAGCTTTCTTT; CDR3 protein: CASSDSVNTEAFF
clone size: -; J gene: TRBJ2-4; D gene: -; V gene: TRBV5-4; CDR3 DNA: TGTGCCACCCGGGGTGCCAAAAACATTCAGTACTTC; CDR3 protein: CATRGAKNIQYF
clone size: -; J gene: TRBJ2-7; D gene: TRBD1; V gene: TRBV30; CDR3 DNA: TGTGCCTGGAGTAGGGCAGGGGGCGACGAGCAGTACTTC; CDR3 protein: CAWSRAGGDEQYF
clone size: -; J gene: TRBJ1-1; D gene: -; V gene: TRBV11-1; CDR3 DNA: TGTGCCAGCAGCACTATCAAAGGACACCCTAAAGAGAGGGCCTTGAACACTGAAGCTTTCTTT; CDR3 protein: CASSTIKGHPKERALNTEAFF
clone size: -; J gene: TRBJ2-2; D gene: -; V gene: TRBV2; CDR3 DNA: TGTGCCAGCGGGTCCATGGACGGGTCGAACACCGGGGAGCTGTTTTTT; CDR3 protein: CASGSMDGSNTGELFF
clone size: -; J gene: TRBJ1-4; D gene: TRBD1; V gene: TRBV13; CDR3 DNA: TGTGCCAGCAGCAGGGCCGGACAGGGAAGAGAAAAACTGTTTTTT; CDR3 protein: CASSRAGQGREKLFF
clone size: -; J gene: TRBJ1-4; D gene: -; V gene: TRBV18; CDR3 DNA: TGTGCCAGCGAGGGGTCGGTTAATGAAAAACTGTTTTTT; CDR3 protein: CASEGSVNEKLFF
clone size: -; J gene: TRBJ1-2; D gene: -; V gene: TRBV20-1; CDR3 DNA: TGCAGTGCCAGAAGCGACAGAACCAACTATGGCTACACCTTC; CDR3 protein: CSARSDRTNYGYTF
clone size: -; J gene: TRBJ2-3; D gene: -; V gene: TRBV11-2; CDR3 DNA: TGTGCCAGCACCGTGGGACTCACAAGCACAGATACGCAGTATTTT; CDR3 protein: CASTVGLTSTDTQYF
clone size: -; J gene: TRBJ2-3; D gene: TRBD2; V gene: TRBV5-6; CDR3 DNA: TGTGCCAGCAGCCCCACTCCCTCGGGAGGGCCCACAGATACGCAGTATTTT; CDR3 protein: CASSPTPSGGPTDTQYF
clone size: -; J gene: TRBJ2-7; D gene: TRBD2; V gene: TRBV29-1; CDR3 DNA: TGCAGCGTAGAGGGGACCGGACTAGCGGGTGGCGAGCAGTACTTC; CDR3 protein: CSVEGTGLAGGEQYF
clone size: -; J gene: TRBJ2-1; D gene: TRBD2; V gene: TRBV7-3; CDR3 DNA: TGTGCCAGCAGCTTTAGCGGCGGGGGGGCCATCGTCTCCTACAATGAGCAGTTCTTC; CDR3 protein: CASSFSGGGAIVSYNEQFF
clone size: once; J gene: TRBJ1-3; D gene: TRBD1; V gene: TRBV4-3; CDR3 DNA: TGCGCCAGCAGCCACGGGACAGCCTCTGGAAACACCATATATTTT; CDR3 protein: CASSHGTASGNTIYF
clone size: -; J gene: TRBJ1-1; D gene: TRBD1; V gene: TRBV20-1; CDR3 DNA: TGCAGTGCTAGGTGGACAGGGGGAAACACTGAAGCTTTCTTT; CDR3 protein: CSARWTGGNTEAFF
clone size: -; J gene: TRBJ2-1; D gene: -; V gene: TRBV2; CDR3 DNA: TGTGCCAGCAGTGATCGCGGGAAACAGGCCTACAATGAGCAGTTCTTC; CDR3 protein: CASSDRGKQAYNEQFF
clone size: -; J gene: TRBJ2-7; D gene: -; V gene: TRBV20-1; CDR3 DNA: TGCAGTGCTAGAGACGGGACGGACGGAGCCTACGAGCAGTACTTC; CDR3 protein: CSARDGTDGAYEQYF
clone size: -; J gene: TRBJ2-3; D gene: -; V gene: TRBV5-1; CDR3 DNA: TGCGCCAGCAGCTTGGACAGGGTGACAGATACGCAGTATTTT; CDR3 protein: CASSLDRVTDTQYF
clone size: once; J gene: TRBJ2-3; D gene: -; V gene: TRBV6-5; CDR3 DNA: TGTGCCAGCAGTTCCCTAACAGCCGGAAGCACAGATACGCAGTATTTT; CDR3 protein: CASSSLTAGSTDTQYF